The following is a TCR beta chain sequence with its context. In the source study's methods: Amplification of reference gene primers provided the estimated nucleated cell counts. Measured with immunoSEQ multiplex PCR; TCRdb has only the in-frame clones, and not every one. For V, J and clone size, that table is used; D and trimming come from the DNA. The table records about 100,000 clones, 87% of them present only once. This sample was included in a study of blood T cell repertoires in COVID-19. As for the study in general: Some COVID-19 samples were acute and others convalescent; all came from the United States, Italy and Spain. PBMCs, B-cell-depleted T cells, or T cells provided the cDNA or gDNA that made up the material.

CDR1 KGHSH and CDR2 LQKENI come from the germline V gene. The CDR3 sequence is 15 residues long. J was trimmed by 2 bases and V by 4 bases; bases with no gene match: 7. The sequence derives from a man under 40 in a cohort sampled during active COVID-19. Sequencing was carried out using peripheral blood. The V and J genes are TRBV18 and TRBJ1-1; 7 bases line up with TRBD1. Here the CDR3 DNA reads TGTGCCAGCTCACGAGGAGGGGGCGATAACACTGAAGCTTTCTTT. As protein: CASSRGGGDNTEAFF.